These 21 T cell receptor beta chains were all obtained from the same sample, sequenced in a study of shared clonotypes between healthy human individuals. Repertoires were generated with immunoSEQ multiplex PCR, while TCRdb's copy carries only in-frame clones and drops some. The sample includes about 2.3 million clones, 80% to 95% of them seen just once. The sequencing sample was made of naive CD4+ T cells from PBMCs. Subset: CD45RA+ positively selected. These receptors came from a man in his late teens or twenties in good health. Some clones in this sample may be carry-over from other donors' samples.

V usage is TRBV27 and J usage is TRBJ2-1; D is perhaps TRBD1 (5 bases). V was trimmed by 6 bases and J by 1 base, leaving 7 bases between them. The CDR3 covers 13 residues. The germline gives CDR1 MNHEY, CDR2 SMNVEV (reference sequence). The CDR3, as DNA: TGTGCCAGCAGGGGGCTTTCCTACAATGAGCAGTTCTTC. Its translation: CASRGLSYNEQFF.

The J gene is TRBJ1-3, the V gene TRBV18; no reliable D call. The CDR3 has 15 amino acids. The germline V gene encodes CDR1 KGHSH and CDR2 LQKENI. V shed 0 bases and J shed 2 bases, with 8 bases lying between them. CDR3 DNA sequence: TGTGCCAGCTCACCACCGAGGGCAACTGGAAACACCATATATTTT. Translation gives CASSPPRATGNTIYF. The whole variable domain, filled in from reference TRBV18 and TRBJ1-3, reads NAGVMQNPRHLVRRRGQEARLRCSPMKGHSHVYWYRQLPEEGLKFMVYLQKENIIDESGMPKERFSAEFPKEGPSILRIQQVVRGDSAAYFCASSPPRATGNTIYFGEGSWLTVV.

CDR3: CASSTRASGNTIYF. Written as DNA, the CDR3 is TGTGCCAGTAGTACAAGGGCCTCTGGAAACACCATATATTTT. This chain connects TRBV19 to TRBJ1-3, with D hard to call. Germline assignment: CDR1 LNHDA and CDR2 SQIVND (reference sequence). Trimming removed 4 bases at V and 0 bases at J, with 7 bases between. This CDR3 is 14 amino acids long.

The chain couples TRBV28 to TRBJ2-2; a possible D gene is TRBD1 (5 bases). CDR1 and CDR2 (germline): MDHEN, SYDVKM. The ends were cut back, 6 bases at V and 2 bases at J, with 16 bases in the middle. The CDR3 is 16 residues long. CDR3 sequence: CASSSPHRINTGELFF. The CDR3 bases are TGTGCCAGCAGCTCCCCCCACAGGATTAACACCGGGGAGCTGTTTTTT.

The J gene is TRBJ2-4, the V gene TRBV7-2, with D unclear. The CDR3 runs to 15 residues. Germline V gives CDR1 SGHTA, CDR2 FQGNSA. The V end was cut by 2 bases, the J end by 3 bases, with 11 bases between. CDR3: CASSLNLDGKNIQYF. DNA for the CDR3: TGTGCCAGCAGCTTAAATCTGGACGGCAAAAACATTCAGTACTTC.

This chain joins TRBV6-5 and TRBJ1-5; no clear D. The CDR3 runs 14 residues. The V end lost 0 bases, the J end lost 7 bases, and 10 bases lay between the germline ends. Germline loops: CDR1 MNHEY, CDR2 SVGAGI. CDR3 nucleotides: TGTGCCAGCAGTTACTCACCCACGAGCCAGCCCCAGCATTTT. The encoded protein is CASSYSPTSQPQHF.

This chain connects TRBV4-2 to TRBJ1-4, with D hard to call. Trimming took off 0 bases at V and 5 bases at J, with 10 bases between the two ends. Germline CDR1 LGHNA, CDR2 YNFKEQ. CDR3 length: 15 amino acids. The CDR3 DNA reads TGTGCCAGCAGCCAAGAACCAGGAAAAAATGAAAAACTGTTTTTT. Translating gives CASSQEPGKNEKLFF.

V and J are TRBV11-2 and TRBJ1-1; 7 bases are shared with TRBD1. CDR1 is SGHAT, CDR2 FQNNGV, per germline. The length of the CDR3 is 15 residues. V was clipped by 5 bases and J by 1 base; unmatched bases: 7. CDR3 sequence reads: CASSNSGTANTEAFF. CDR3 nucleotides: TGTGCCAGCAGCAACTCCGGGACAGCGAACACTGAAGCTTTCTTT. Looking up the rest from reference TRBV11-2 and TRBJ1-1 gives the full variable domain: EAGVAQSPRYKIIEKRQSVAFWCNPISGHATLYWYQQILGQGPKLLIQFQNNGVVDDSQLPKDRFSAERLKGVDSTLKIQPAKLEDSAVYLCASSNSGTANTEAFFGQGTRLTVV.

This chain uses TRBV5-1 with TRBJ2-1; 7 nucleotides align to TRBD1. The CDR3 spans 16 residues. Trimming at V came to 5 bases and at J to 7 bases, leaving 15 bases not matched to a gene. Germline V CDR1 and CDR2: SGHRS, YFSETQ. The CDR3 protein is CASSPLLAPTGNEQFF. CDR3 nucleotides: TGCGCCAGCAGTCCCCTTCTAGCTCCGACAGGGAATGAGCAGTTCTTC.

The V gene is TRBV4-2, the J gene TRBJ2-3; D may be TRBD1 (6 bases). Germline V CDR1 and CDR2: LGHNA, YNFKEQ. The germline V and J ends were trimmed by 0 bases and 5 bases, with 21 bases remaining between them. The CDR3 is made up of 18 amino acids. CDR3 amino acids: CASSQDRGSVGGIDTQYF. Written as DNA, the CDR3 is TGTGCCAGCAGCCAAGATAGGGGTTCGGTAGGGGGAATAGATACGCAGTATTTT.

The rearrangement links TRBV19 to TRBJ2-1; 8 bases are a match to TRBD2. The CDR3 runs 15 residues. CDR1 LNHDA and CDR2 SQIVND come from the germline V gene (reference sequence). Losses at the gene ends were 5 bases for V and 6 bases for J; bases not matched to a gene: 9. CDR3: CASSLAGKYVNEQFF. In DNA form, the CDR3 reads TGTGCCAGTAGTTTAGCGGGAAAATATGTCAATGAGCAGTTCTTC.

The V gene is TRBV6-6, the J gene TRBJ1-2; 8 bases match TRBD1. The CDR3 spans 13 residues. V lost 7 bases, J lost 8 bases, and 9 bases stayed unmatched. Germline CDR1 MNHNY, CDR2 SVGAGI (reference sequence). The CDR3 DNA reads TGTGCCAGCAACCAGGGGGCAGTTGGAGGCTACACCTTC. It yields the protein CASNQGAVGGYTF.

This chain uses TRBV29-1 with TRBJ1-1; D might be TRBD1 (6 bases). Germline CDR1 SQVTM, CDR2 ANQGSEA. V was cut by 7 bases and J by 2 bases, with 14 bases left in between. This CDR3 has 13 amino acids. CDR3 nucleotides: TGCAGCGGGGCCATACAGGGAAACACTGAAGCTTTCTTT. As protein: CSGAIQGNTEAFF.

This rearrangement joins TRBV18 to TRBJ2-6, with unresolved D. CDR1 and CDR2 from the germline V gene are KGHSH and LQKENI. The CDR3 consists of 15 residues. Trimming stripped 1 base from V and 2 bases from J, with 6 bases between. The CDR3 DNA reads TGTGCCAGCTCACCACAATGGGCTGGGGCCAACGTCCTGACTTTC. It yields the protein CASSPQWAGANVLTF.

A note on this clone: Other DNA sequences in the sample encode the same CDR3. CDR3 protein: CASSRGGQETQYF. Written as DNA, the CDR3 is TGTGCCAGCAGTCGCGGAGGCCAAGAGACCCAGTACTTC. The J gene is TRBJ2-5, the V gene TRBV28, with a weak D call TRBD2 (5 bases). CDR3 length equals 13 residues. The germline V and J ends were trimmed by 5 bases and 1 base, with 8 bases remaining between them. Germline values: CDR1 MDHEN, CDR2 SYDVKM.

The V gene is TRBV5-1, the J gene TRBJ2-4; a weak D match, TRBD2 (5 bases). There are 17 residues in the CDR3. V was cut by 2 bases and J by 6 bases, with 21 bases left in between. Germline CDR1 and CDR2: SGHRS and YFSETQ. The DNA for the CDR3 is TGCGCCAGCAGCTTCGGAACATCCTTAACTCGGGGAAACATTCAGTACTTC. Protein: CASSFGTSLTRGNIQYF.

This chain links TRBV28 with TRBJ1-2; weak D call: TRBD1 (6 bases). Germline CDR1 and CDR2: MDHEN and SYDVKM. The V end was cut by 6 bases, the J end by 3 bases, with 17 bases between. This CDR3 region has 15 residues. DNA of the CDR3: TGTGCCAGCAGGGGGTTAACAGGGCTGGACTATGGCTACACCTTC. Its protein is CASRGLTGLDYGYTF.

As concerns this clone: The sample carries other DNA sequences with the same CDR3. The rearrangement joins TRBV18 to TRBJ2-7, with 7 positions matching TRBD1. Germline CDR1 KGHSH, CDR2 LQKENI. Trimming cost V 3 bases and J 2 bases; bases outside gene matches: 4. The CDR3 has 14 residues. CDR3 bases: TGTGCCAGCTCACCTAGACAGGGTACCTACGAGCAGTACTTC. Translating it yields CASSPRQGTYEQYF.

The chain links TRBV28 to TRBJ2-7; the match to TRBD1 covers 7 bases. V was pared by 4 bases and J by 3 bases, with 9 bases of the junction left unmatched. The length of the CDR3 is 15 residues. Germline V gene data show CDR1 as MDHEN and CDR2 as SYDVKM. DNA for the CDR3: TGTGCCAGCAGTTCCTCAGGGGGTATGGGCTACGAGCAGTACTTC. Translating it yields CASSSSGGMGYEQYF. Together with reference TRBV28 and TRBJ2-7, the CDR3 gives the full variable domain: DVKVTQSSRYLVKRTGEKVFLECVQDMDHENMFWYRQDPGLGLRLIYFSYDVKMKEKGDIPEGYSVSREKKERFSLILESASTNQTSMYLCASSSSGGMGYEQYFGPGTRLTVT.

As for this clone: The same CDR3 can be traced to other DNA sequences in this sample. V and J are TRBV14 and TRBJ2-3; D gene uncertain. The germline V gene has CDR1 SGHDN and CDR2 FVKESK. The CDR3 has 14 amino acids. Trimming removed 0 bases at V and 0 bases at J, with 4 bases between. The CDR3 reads CASSQDSSTDTQYF. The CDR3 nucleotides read TGTGCCAGCAGCCAAGACAGTAGCACAGATACGCAGTATTTT.

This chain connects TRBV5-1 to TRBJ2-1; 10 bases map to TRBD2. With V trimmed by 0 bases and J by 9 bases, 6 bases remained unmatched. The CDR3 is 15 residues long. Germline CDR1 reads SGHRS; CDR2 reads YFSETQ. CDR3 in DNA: TGCGCCAGCAGCTTGGCCGGGCTAGCGGGAGCTGAGCAGTTCTTC. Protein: CASSLAGLAGAEQFF.